Sequencing of this TCR beta chain was carried out in a study of regulatory T cells in long-lasting Graves disease. This clonotype was seen at least ten times. Its antigen is still unknown. Time point noted: persistent/refractory GD, antithyroid drugs over 5 years with positive TRAb. Isolated PBMC RNA provided the starting material for the TCR library. Patients came from an endocrinology department in Xi'an, China. Through Arm-PCR of CDR3 regions and iRepertoire HTBI primers, TCR beta libraries were built. Using its own MiXCR run on the multiplex PCR reads, TCRdb lists one record per CDR3 protein. The sample records about 450,000 distinct CDR3 sequences, 23% being singletons. Findings of the study overall: The small sample size may have reduced accuracy. Persistent Graves' patients showed reduced TCR diversity versus newly diagnosed patients.

The sequencing used peripheral blood mononuclear cells (PBMCs), collected when the disease was refractory, from a patient treated with antithyroid drugs. This sequence was found in a female donor with Graves disease.

Here the CDR3 reads CATSRGDPQAEQYF. CDR3 bases: TGTGCCACCAGCAGGGGGGACCCCCAGGCCGAGCAGTACTTC. The rearrangement links TRBV15 to TRBJ2-7; D possibly matches TRBD1 or TRBD2 (5 bases each). The V gene lost 3 bases and the J gene lost 6 bases, with 15 bases spanning the gap. The CDR3 has 14 residues. Germline lookup yields CDR1 LNHNV and CDR2 YYDKDF (reference sequence).